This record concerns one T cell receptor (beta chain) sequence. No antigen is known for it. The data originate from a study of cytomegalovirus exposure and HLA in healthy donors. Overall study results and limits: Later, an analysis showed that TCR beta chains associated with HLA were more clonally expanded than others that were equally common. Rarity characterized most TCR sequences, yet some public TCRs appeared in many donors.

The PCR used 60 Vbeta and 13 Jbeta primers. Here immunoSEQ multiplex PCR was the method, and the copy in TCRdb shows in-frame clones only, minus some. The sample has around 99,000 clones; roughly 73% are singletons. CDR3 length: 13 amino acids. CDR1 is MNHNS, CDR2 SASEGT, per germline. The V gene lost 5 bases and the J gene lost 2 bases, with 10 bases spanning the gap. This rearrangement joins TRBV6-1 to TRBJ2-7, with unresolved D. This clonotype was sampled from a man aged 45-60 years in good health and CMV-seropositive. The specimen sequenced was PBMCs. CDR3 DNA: TGTGCCAGCAGTTTCTCCTCCGCCTACGAGCAGTACTTC. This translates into CASSFSSAYEQYF.